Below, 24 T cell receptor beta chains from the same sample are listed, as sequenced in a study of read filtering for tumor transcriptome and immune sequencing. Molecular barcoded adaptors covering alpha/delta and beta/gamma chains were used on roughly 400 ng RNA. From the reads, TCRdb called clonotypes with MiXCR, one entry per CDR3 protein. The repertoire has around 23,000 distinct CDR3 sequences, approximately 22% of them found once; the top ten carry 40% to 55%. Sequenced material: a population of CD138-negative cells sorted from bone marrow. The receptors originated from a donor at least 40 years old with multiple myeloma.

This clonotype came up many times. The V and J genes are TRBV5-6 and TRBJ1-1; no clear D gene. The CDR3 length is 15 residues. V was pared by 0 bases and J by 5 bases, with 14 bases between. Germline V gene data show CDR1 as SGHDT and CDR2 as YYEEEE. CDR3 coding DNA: TGTGCCAGCAGCTTGGCAGCTGGAGCGGCGACTGAAGCTTTCTTT. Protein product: CASSLAAGAATEAFF.

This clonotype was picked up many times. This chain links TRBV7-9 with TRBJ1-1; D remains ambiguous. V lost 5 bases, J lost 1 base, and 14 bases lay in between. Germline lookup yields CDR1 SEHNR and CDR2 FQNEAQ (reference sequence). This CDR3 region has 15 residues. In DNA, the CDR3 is TGTGCCAGCAGCCCCCAAGGGCAGGCGAACACTGAAGCTTTCTTT. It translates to CASSPQGQANTEAFF.

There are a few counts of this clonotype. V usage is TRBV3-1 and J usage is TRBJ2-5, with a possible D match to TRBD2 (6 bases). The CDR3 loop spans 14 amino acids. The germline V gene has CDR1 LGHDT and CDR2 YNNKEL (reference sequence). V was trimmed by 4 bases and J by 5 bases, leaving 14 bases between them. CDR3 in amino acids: CASSPRDFQETQYF. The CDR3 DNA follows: TGTGCCAGCAGCCCGCGGGACTTCCAGGAGACCCAGTACTTC.

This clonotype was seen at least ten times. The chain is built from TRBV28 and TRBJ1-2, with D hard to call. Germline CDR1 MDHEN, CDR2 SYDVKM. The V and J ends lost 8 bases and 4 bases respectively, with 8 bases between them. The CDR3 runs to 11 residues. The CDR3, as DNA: TGTGCCAGCGGAGTTATCTATGGCTACACCTTC. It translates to CASGVIYGYTF.

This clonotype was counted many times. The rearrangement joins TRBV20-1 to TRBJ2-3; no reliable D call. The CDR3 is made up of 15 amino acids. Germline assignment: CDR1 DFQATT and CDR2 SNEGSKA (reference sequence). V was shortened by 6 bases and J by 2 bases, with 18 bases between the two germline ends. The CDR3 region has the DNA TGCAGTGCAAGACCCGGGCAAACCATCACAGATACGCAGTATTTT. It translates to CSARPGQTITDTQYF.

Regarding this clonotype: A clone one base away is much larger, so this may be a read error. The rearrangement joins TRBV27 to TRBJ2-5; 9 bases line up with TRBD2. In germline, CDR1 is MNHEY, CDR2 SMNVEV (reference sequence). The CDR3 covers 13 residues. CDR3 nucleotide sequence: TGTGCCGGCAGGCGGGGGGGCCAAGAGACCCAGTACTTC. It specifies CAGRRGGQETQYF.

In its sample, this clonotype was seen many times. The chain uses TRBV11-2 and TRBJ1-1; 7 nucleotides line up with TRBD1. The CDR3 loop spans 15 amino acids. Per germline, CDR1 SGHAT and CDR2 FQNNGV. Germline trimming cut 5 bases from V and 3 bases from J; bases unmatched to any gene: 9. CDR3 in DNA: TGTGCCAGCAGCCCCAGGGGGACCATGGACACTGAAGCTTTCTTT. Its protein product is CASSPRGTMDTEAFF.

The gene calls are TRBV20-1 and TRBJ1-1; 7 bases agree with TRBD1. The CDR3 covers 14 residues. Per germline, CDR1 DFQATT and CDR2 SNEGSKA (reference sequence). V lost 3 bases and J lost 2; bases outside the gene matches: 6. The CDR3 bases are TGCAGTGCTAGGGACAGGCGAGGTAACACTGAAGCTTTCTTT. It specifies CSARDRRGNTEAFF.

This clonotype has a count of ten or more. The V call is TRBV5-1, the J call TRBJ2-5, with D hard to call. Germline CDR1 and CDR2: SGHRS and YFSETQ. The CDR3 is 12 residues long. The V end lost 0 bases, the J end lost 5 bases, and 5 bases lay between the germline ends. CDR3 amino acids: CASSLAGETQYF. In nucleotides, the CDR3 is TGCGCCAGCAGCTTGGCCGGGGAGACCCAGTACTTC.

CDR3 loop: CSRFELNYGYTF. The CDR3 bases are TGCAGTCGCTTCGAGCTTAACTATGGCTACACCTTC. The rearrangement uses TRBV20-1 and TRBJ1-2; D gene unclear. Trimming took 8 bases from V and 1 from J, leaving 11 bases between them. CDR3 length: 12 amino acids. Per germline, CDR1 DFQATT and CDR2 SNEGSKA (reference sequence).

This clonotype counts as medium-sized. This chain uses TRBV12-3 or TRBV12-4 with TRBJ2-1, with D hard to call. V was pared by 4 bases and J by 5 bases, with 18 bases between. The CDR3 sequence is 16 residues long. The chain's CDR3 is CASSSHAPKADNEQFF. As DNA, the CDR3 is TGTGCCAGCAGTTCCCACGCCCCGAAGGCGGACAATGAGCAGTTCTTC.

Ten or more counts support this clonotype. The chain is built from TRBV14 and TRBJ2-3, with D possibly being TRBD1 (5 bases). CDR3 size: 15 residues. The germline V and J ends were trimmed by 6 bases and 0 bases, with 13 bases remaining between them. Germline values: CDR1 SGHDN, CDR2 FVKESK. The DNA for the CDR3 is TGTGCCAGCAGTCAGGACATCTCTAGCACAGATACGCAGTATTTT. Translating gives CASSQDISSTDTQYF.

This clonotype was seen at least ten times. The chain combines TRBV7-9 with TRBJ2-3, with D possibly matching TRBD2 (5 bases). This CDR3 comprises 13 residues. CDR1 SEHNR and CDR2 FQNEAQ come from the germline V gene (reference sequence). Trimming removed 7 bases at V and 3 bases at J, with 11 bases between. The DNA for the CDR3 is TGTGCCAGCAACCCGGACTGGACAGATACGCAGTATTTT. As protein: CASNPDWTDTQYF. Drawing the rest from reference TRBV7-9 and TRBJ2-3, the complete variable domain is DTGVSQNPRHKITKRGQNVTFRCDPISEHNRLYWYRQTLGQGPEFLTYFQNEAQLEKSRLLSDRFSAERPKGSFSTLEIQRTEQGDSAMYLCASNPDWTDTQYFGPGTRLTVL.

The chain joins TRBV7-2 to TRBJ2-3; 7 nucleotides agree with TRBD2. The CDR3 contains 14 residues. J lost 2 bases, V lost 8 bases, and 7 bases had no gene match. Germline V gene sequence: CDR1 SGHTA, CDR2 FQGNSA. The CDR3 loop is CASRSGGLTDTQYF. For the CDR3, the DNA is TGTGCCAGCCGTTCGGGGGGACTCACAGATACGCAGTATTTT.

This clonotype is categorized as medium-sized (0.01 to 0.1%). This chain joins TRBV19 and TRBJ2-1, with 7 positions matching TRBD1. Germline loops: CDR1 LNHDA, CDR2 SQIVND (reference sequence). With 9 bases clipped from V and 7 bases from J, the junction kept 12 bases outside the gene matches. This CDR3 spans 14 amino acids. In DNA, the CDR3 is TGTGCCAGCCACCTGACAGGGTCGATTAATGAGCAGTTCTTC. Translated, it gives CASHLTGSINEQFF.

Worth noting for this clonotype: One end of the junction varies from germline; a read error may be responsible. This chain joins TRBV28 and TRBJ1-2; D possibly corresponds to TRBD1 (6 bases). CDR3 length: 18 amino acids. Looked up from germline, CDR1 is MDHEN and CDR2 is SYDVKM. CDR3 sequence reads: CASSPPPLGDTSNHGYTF. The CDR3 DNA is TGTGCCAGCAGTCCGCCGCCTTTAGGGGACACTTCTAACCATGGCTACACCTTC.

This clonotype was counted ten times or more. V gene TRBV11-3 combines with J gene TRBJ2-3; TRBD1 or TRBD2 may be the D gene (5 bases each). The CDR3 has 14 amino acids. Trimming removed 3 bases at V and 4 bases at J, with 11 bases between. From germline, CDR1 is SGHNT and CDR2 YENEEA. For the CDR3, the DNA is TGTGCCAGCAGCTTGGGGACCGGAGCAGATACGCAGTATTTT. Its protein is CASSLGTGADTQYF.

The CDR3, as DNA: TGTGCCAGCAGCTTAGGTGGGACAGGGAGCAACGAGCAGTACTTC. Translation: CASSLGGTGSNEQYF. The chain couples TRBV7-2 to TRBJ2-7, with TRBD1 matching 9 bases. Unmatched junction bases numbered 6, after V lost 1 base and J lost 5 bases. The CDR3 sequence is 15 residues long. Per the germline V gene, CDR1 is SGHTA and CDR2 is FQGNSA.

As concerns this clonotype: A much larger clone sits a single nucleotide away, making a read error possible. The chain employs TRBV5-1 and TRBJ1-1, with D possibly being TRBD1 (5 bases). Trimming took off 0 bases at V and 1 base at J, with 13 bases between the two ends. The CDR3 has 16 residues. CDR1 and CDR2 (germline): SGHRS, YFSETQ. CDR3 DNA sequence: TGCGCCAGCAGCTTGGATCCCGGGGCAGGGAACACTGAAGCTTTCTTT. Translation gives CASSLDPGAGNTEAFF.

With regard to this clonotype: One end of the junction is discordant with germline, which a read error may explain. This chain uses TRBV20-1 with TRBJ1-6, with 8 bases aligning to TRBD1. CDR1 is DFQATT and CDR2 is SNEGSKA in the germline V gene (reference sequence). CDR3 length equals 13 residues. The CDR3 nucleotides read TGCAGTGTTAGGGGACAGGCTAACTCACCCCTCTACTTT. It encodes CSVRGQANSPLYF.

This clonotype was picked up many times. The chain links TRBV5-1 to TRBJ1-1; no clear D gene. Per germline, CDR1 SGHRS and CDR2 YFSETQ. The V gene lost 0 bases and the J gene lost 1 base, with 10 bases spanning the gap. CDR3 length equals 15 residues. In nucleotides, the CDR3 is TGCGCCAGCAGCTTGGACGGCACTGGGAACACTGAAGCTTTCTTT. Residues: CASSLDGTGNTEAFF.

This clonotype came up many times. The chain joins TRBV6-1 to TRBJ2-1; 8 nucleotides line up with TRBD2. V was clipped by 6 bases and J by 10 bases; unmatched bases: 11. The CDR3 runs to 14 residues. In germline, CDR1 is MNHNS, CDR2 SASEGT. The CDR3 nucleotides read TGTGCCAGCAGCAGTGAATTGGTAGCGGGGGAGCAGTTCTTC. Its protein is CASSSELVAGEQFF.

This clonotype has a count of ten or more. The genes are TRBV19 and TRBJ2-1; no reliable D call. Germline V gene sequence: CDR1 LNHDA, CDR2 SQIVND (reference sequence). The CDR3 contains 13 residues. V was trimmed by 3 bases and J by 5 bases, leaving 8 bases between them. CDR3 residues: CASSIGSNNEQFF. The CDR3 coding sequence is TGTGCCAGTAGTATCGGCAGTAACAATGAGCAGTTCTTC. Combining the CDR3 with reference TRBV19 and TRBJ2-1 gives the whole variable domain DGGITQSPKYLFRKEGQNVTLSCEQNLNHDAMYWYRQDPGQGLRLIYYSQIVNDFQKGDIAEGYSVSREKKESFPLTVTSAQKNPTAFYLCASSIGSNNEQFFGPGTRLTVL.

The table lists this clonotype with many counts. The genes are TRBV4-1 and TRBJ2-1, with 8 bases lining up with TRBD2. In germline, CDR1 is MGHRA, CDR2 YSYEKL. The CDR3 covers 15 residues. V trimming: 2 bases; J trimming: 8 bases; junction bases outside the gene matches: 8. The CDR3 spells CASSQSSAGGYEQFF. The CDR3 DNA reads TGCGCCAGCAGCCAATCTAGCGCGGGAGGATATGAGCAGTTCTTC.